Following are 2 T cell receptor beta chains from one sample sequenced in a study of blood T cells in healthy people across ages (dated by TCRdb to 2013 to 2016). Library generation was performed with 5' RACE. This sample was sequenced with an Illumina HiSeq 2500. A second PCR of about 6 to 12 cycles was run with a J-beta primer mix and a sample-barcoded 5' primer. TCRdb's own reprocessing of the public reads used fastp at Q25 and MiXCR and kept productive beta chains. One record per CDR3 amino acid sequence lists the most common genes and DNA. Within this sample are about 670,000 distinct CDR3 sequences, with around 52% of them counted one time only. The ten biggest clones cover roughly 14% of the sample. Sequencing used blood. Receptors were obtained from a woman of 80 years or more in good health.

This clonotype was detected ten times or more. The chain uses TRBV12-3 or TRBV12-4 and TRBJ1-4, with a possible D match to TRBD1 (5 bases). V dropped 0 bases and J dropped 0 bases, with 11 bases sitting between them. The CDR3 loop spans 17 amino acids. The CDR3 bases are TGTGCCAGCAGTTTAGCGCTAGGAGGGGCAACTAATGAAAAACTGTTTTTT. Amino acids: CASSLALGGATNEKLFF.

Comment on this clonotype: A much larger clonotype is one base distant, so this may be a read error. V and J are TRBV5-1 and TRBJ2-1; D is tentatively TRBD1 or TRBD2 (5 bases each). CDR3 length: 13 amino acids. Germline values: CDR1 SGHRS, CDR2 YFSETQ. V lost 2 bases, J lost 5 bases, and 8 bases lay in between. This CDR3 is CASSFVGHNEQFF. CDR3 nucleotides: TGCGCCAGCAGCTTTGTGGGACACAATGAGCAGTTCTTC. Full variable domain (missing parts from reference TRBV5-1 and TRBJ2-1): KAGVTQTPRYLIKTRGQQVTLSCSPISGHRSVSWYQQTPGQGLQFLFEYFSETQRNKGNFPGRFSGRQFSNSRSEMNVSTLELGDSALYLCASSFVGHNEQFFGPGTRLTVL.